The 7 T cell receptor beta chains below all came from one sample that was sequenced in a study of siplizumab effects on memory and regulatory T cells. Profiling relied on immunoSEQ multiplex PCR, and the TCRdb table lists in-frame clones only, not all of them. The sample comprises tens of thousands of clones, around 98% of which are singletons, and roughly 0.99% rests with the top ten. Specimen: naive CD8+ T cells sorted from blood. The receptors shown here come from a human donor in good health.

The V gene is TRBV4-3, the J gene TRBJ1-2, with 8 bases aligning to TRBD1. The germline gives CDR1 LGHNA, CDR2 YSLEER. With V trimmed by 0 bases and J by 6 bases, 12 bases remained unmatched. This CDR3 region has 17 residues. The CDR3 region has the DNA TGCGCCAGCAGCCAAGATACCGACAGGGGCCGTGGGGATGGCTACACCTTC. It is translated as CASSQDTDRGRGDGYTF.

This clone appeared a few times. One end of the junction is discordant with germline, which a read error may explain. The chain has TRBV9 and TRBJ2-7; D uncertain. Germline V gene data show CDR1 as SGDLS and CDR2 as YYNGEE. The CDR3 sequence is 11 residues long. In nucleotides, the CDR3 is TGTGCCAACAGCCCTGGAGACGAGCAGTACTTC. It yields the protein CANSPGDEQYF.

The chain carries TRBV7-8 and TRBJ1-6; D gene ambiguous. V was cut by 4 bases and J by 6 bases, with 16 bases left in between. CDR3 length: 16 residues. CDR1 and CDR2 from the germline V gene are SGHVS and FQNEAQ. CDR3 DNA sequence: TGTGCCAGCAGCTCGTCGGCGGGTCTCTCTAATTCACCCCTCCACTTT. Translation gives CASSSSAGLSNSPLHF.

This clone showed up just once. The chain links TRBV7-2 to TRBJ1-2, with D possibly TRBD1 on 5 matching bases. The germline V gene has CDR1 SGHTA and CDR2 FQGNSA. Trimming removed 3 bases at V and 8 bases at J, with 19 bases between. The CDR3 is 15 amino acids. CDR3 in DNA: TGTGCCAGCAGCTTGGGGACCAGGGAACTATACGGCTACACCTTC. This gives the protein CASSLGTRELYGYTF.

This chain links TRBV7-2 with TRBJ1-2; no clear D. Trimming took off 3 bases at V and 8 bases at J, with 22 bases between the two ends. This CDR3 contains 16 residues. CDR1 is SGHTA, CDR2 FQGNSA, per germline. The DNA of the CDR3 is TGTGCCAGCAGCTTCCTTACCGCAGCAAGGACCTTCGGCTACACCTTC. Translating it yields CASSFLTAARTFGYTF.

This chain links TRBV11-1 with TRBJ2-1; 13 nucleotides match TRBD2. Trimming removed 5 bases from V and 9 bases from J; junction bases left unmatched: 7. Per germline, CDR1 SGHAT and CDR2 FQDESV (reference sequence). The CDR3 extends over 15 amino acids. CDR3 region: CASSGGLAGFSEQFF. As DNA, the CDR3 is TGTGCCAGCAGCGGGGGACTAGCGGGATTCAGTGAGCAGTTCTTC.

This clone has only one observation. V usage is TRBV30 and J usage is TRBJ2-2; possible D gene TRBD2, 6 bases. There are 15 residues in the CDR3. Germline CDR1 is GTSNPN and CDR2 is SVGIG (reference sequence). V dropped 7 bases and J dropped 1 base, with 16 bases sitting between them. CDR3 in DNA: TGTGCCTCTCTCTGGGGGGAGAAGAACACCGGGGAGCTGTTTTTT. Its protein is CASLWGEKNTGELFF.